A single sample gave rise to the 15 T cell receptor beta chains below, sequenced in a study of CD8 T cells in Susac syndrome. Random hexamers primed reverse transcription of about 0.45 to 1 ug RNA. TCRdb passed the immunoSEQ multiplex PCR reads through MiXCR, listing each CDR3 protein once. The sample consists of fewer than 200,000 distinct CDR3 sequences, roughly 96% of them appearing once. The sequenced sample was CD8+ T cells from PBMCs. These TCRs come from a human donor with multiple sclerosis.

This clonotype was observed once. V and J are TRBV10-3 and TRBJ2-1; tentatively, D is TRBD2 (5 bases). V was shortened by 3 bases and J by 3 bases, with 9 bases between the two germline ends. The CDR3 extends over 14 amino acids. Germline values: CDR1 ENHRY, CDR2 SYGVKD. CDR3 sequence (DNA): TGTGCCATCAGTGAAGCGGAGGACTACAATGAGCAGTTCTTC. The encoded protein is CAISEAEDYNEQFF.

The V and J genes are TRBV5-1 and TRBJ2-3; unclear D gene. The CDR3 consists of 14 residues. V lost 0 bases to trimming and J lost 4 bases, with 9 bases between them. The germline gives CDR1 SGHRS, CDR2 YFSETQ. The CDR3 DNA follows: TGCGCCAGCAGCTTGGAAGGCTTCTCAGATACGCAGTATTTT. It is translated as CASSLEGFSDTQYF.

The rearrangement joins TRBV25-1 to TRBJ2-7; a possible D gene is TRBD1 (6 bases). The CDR3 length is 15 residues. V was pared by 3 bases and J by 3 bases, with 15 bases between. Germline V CDR1 and CDR2: MGHDK, SYGVNS. The CDR3 DNA is TGTGCCAGCAGTGAGGGTATGTCCAGGGGCTACGAGCAGTACTTC. Protein product: CASSEGMSRGYEQYF.

The rearrangement links TRBV9 to TRBJ2-1; 7 positions match TRBD2. From germline, CDR1 is SGDLS and CDR2 YYNGEE. The length of the CDR3 is 14 residues. V was pared by 7 bases and J by 4 bases, with 8 bases of the junction left unmatched. Written as DNA, the CDR3 is TGTGCCAGCTCCCCCGGGACTACATACAATGAGCAGTTCTTC. Its protein is CASSPGTTYNEQFF. The complete variable domain, with remaining parts taken from reference TRBV9 and TRBJ2-1, reads DSGVTQTPKHLITATGQRVTLRCSPRSGDLSVYWYQQSLDQGLQFLIQYYNGEERAKGNILERFSAQQFPDLHSELNLSSLELGDSALYFCASSPGTTYNEQFFGPGTRLTVL.

The genes are TRBV27 and TRBJ2-7; weak D call: TRBD2 (6 bases). The CDR3 is made up of 14 amino acids. CDR1 and CDR2 from the germline V gene are MNHEY and SMNVEV (reference sequence). V lost 2 bases and J lost 6, with 14 bases in between. The CDR3 loop is CASSLEPGEAEQYF. The CDR3 bases are TGTGCCAGCAGTTTAGAACCGGGGGAGGCCGAGCAGTACTTC.

V usage is TRBV29-1 and J usage is TRBJ2-1; no definite D call. Between the trimmed V and J ends, which lost 3 bases and 4 bases, there was a span of 7 bases. CDR1 is SQVTM, CDR2 ANQGSEA, per germline. The CDR3 has 12 residues. The CDR3 loop reads CSVEVKYNEQFF. The CDR3 DNA sequence: TGCAGCGTTGAGGTCAAATACAATGAGCAGTTCTTC.

The chain is built from TRBV5-1 and TRBJ2-2; weak D call: TRBD1 (5 bases). The CDR3 has 14 amino acids. CDR1 SGHRS and CDR2 YFSETQ come from the germline V gene. The V and J ends lost 3 bases and 3 bases respectively, with 9 bases between them. CDR3 in amino acids: CASSWATDTGELFF. The CDR3 nucleotides are TGCGCCAGCAGCTGGGCGACAGACACCGGGGAGCTGTTTTTT.

The CDR3 DNA is TGTGCCAGCAGCCCAGGCGGGACAGACAATTCACCCCTCCACTTT. Amino acids: CASSPGGTDNSPLHF. The V and J genes are TRBV9 and TRBJ1-6, with TRBD1 matching 7 bases. V lost 4 bases, J lost 7 bases, and 8 bases stayed unmatched. This CDR3 is built from 15 residues. Germline assignment: CDR1 SGDLS and CDR2 YYNGEE.

This clonotype was found once. The chain is built from TRBV3-1 and TRBJ2-1; no clear D gene. CDR1 is LGHDT and CDR2 is YNNKEL in the germline V gene (reference sequence). The CDR3 is 15 amino acids. Trimming pared 4 bases from V and 8 bases from J, leaving 18 bases between. In DNA form, the CDR3 reads TGTGCCAGCAGCCCTACCTCGTCAGATCTCGATGAGCAGTTCTTC. Protein sequence: CASSPTSSDLDEQFF.

The V call is TRBV20-1, the J call TRBJ2-1, with 9 bases fitting TRBD2. The CDR3 runs to 15 residues. The ends lost 5 bases at V and 0 bases at J; junction bases unmatched: 5. Per germline, CDR1 DFQATT and CDR2 SNEGSKA (reference sequence). CDR3 loop: CSARPTSGSYNEQFF. The CDR3 DNA follows: TGCAGTGCTCGGCCGACTAGCGGCTCCTACAATGAGCAGTTCTTC.

This chain joins TRBV13 and TRBJ1-1; D ambiguous. Per the germline V gene, CDR1 is PRHDT and CDR2 is FYEKMQ (reference sequence). Trimming cost V 4 bases and J 4 bases, with 13 bases left between them. The CDR3 is 14 residues long. CDR3 protein: CASSSPGLATEAFF. For the CDR3, the DNA is TGTGCCAGCAGCTCCCCCGGGCTCGCCACTGAAGCTTTCTTT. The complete variable domain, with remaining parts taken from reference TRBV13 and TRBJ1-1, reads AAGVIQSPRHLIKEKRETATLKCYPIPRHDTVYWYQQGPGQDPQFLISFYEKMQSDKGSIPDRFSAQQFSDYHSELNMSSLELGDSALYFCASSSPGLATEAFFGQGTRLTVV.

J is TRBJ1-2 and V is TRBV12-3 or TRBV12-4; D is perhaps TRBD1 (5 bases). Trimming removed 10 bases at V and 1 base at J, with 19 bases between. The CDR3 spans 15 residues. CDR3 amino acids: CATLGQGTFNYGYTF. Written as DNA, the CDR3 is TGTGCCACCCTGGGGCAGGGTACATTTAACTATGGCTACACCTTC.

The chain links TRBV11-1 to TRBJ2-6; 8 bases map to TRBD1. There are 20 residues in the CDR3. Germline V gives CDR1 SGHAT, CDR2 FQDESV (reference sequence). Losses at the gene ends were 2 bases for V and 0 bases for J; bases not matched to a gene: 12. CDR3 sequence reads: CASSLWDRPQGSSGANVLTF. The CDR3 DNA reads TGTGCCAGCAGCTTATGGGACAGGCCGCAGGGAAGCTCTGGGGCCAACGTCCTGACTTTC.

The rearrangement joins TRBV20-1 to TRBJ1-3, with 9 bases that match TRBD1. Germline V gene lookup returns CDR1 DFQATT and CDR2 SNEGSKA (reference sequence). The CDR3 totals 15 residues. With 0 bases clipped from V and 4 bases from J, the junction kept 4 bases outside the gene matches. The CDR3, as DNA: TGCAGTGCTAGAGATTACGACAGGGGGGGAAACACCATATATTTT. Protein sequence: CSARDYDRGGNTIYF.

This chain joins TRBV29-1 and TRBJ2-6; D gene ambiguous. The CDR3 runs to 12 residues. V shed 3 bases and J shed 3 bases, with 3 bases lying between them. Germline assignment: CDR1 SQVTM and CDR2 ANQGSEA. CDR3 residues: CSVEIGANVLTF. In DNA form, the CDR3 reads TGCAGCGTTGAGATTGGGGCCAACGTCCTGACTTTC.